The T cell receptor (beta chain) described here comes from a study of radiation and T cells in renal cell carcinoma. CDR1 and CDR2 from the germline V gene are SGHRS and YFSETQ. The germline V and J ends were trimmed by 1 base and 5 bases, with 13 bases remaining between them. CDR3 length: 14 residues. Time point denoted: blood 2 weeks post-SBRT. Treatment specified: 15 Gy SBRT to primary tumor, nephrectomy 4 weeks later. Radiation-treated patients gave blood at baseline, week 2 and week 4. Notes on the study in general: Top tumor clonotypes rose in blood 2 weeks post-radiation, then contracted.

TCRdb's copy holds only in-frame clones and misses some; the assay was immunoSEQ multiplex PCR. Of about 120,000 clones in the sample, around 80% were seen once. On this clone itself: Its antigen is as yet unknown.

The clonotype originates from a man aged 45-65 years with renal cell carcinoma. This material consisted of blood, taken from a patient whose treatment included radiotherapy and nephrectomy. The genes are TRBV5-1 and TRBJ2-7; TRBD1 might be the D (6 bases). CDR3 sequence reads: CASSLTGSMDEQYF. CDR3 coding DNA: TGCGCCAGCAGCTTGACAGGGAGTATGGACGAGCAGTACTTC. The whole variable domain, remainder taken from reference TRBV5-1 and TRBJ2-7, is KAGVTQTPRYLIKTRGQQVTLSCSPISGHRSVSWYQQTPGQGLQFLFEYFSETQRNKGNFPGRFSGRQFSNSRSEMNVSTLELGDSALYLCASSLTGSMDEQYFGPGTRLTVT.